This T cell receptor (beta chain) came from a study of post-analysis software for immune sequencing data. Background on the study: The study covered relapsing-remitting, secondary progressive and progressive-relapsing courses of multiple sclerosis. Findings and caveats of the study: Significantly lower normalized Chao1 diversity was found in patients with multiple sclerosis relative to controls. Samples from one preparation batch, clustered by F measure, grouped strongly together. Comparison of patients with controls showed about 5 TRBV segments more frequent in patients, TRBV5-6, TRBV5-1 and TRBV20-1 among them.

Notes on this clonotype: Its antigen is still unknown.

Researchers reported that TCR beta cDNA libraries carried unique molecular identifiers. A population of roughly 0.9 to 11 million T cells gave rise to about half a million cDNA molecules. Via MiXCR, TCRdb re-called the PCR reads, giving one row per CDR3 protein. Here the sample spans 820,000 or so distinct CDR3 sequences, approximately 57% being singletons. This CDR3 region has 15 residues. Germline CDR1 reads SGHRS; CDR2 reads YFSETQ. The junction had 5 bases not matched to a gene; V was cut back by 2 bases and J by 4 bases. The sample consisted of blood. This rearrangement joins TRBV5-1 to TRBJ2-7, with 11 bases lining up with TRBD1. This TCR came from a girl aged 5 to 17 with multiple sclerosis. The CDR3 sequence: CASSFGDRGEYEQYF. CDR3 DNA sequence: TGCGCCAGCAGCTTCGGGGACAGGGGGGAATACGAGCAGTACTTC. Based on the CDR3 plus reference TRBV5-1 and TRBJ2-7, the full variable domain is KAGVTQTPRYLIKTRGQQVTLSCSPISGHRSVSWYQQTPGQGLQFLFEYFSETQRNKGNFPGRFSGRQFSNSRSEMNVSTLELGDSALYLCASSFGDRGEYEQYFGPGTRLTVT.